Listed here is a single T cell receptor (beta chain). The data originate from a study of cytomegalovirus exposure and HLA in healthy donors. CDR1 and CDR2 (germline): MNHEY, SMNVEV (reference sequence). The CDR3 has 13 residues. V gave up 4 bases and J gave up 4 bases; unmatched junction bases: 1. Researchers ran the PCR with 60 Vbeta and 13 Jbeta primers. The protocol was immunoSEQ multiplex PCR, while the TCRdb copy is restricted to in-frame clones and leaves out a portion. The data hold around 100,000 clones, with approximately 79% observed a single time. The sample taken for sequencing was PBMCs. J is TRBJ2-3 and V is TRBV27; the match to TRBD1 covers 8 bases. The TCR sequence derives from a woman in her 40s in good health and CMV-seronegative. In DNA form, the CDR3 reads TGTGCCAGCAGTTGGACAGGGTCAGATACGCAGTATTTT. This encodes CASSWTGSDTQYF.